A selection of T cell receptor beta chains follows, all from one sample in a study of blood T cell repertoires in COVID-19. The repertoire was sequenced with immunoSEQ multiplex PCR; TCRdb's copy has only in-frame clones and lacks some. The sample lists 150,000 or so clones, about 90% occurring once. The sample consisted of peripheral blood. The receptors were sampled from a man aged 25-40 years with COVID-19, enrolled during active disease. CDR3s include the opening cysteine and the closing phenylalanine or tryptophan. A D gene is named only where the DNA matches it firmly. Clone size appears in some rows only: once, few, many, or a class for an expanded clone.

v_call	j_call	d_call	clone_size	cdr3_aa	cdr3_nt
TRBV24-1	TRBJ2-3	TRBD1	NA	CATSDFIGTGLWSQYF	TGTGCCACCAGTGATTTTATTGGGACAGGGTTGTGGTCGCAGTATTTT
TRBV6-5	TRBJ1-5	TRBD1	NA	CASSLQGAWQPQHF	TGTGCCAGCAGTCTACAGGGGGCTTGGCAGCCCCAGCATTTT
TRBV4-2	TRBJ1-6	NA	NA	CASSHVGRGNSPLHF	TGTGCCAGCAGCCATGTCGGTAGGGGTAATTCACCCCTCCACTTT
TRBV11-3	TRBJ1-5	NA	NA	CASSPQVGGQPQHF	TGTGCCAGCAGCCCGCAGGTAGGGGGACAGCCCCAGCATTTT
TRBV11-2	TRBJ2-7	TRBD1	NA	CASSVPGQGTYEQYF	TGTGCCAGCAGCGTACCGGGACAGGGAACCTACGAGCAGTACTTC
TRBV15	TRBJ2-1	NA	NA	CATSRDPYVNEQFF	TGTGCCACCAGCAGAGACCCCTACGTCAATGAGCAGTTCTTC
TRBV2	TRBJ2-3	TRBD2	NA	CASSVGGRGTDTQYF	TGTGCCAGCAGTGTGGGAGGGCGCGGCACAGATACGCAGTATTTT
TRBV19	TRBJ1-1	NA	NA	CASSFVPGFANTEAFF	TGTGCCAGTAGTTTTGTCCCGGGGTTCGCGAACACTGAAGCTTTCTTT
TRBV7-9	TRBJ2-7	TRBD2	NA	CASSTRTSGSTWEQYF	TGTGCCAGCAGCACCCGGACTAGCGGGTCCACCTGGGAGCAGTACTTC
TRBV29-1	TRBJ2-7	NA	NA	CSVEDKGNMYEQYF	TGCAGCGTTGAAGATAAGGGGAACATGTACGAGCAGTACTTC
TRBV6-2/TRBV6-3	TRBJ2-1	TRBD2	NA	CASSSGGSGSSGNEQFF	TGTGCCAGCAGTTCCGGAGGTAGCGGGAGTTCTGGGAATGAGCAGTTCTTC
TRBV18	TRBJ1-4	NA	NA	CASSPFGLTEKLFF	TGTGCCAGCTCACCGTTTGGACTGACCGAAAAACTGTTTTTT
TRBV7-9	TRBJ2-1	TRBD2	NA	CASSLVLAANNEQFF	TGTGCCAGCAGCTTAGTACTAGCGGCTAACAATGAGCAGTTCTTC
TRBV5-6	TRBJ2-2	TRBD2	NA	CASSRTPSGGVTGELFF	TGTGCCAGCAGCCGGACTCCTAGCGGGGGGGTCACCGGGGAGCTGTTTTTT
TRBV10-2	TRBJ2-5	TRBD1	NA	CASSDGDWTGEETQYF	TGCGCCAGCAGTGACGGTGATTGGACAGGTGAAGAGACCCAGTACTTC
TRBV30	TRBJ1-1	TRBD1	once	CAWSRDRGLAGNTEAFF	TGTGCCTGGAGCCGAGACAGGGGGCTCGCCGGGAACACTGAAGCTTTCTTT